This T cell receptor beta chain was retrieved from a study of blood T cell repertoires in COVID-19. Looking at the study overall: The United States, Italy and Spain were the sources of the acute and convalescent COVID-19 samples. T cells, B-cell-depleted T cells, or PBMCs provided the cDNA or gDNA that served as material.

The CDR3 totals 15 residues. CDR1 is SGHRS, CDR2 YFSETQ, per germline. V dropped 4 bases and J dropped 7; count of bases not matched to a gene: 9. In the study's own analysis: Reference gene primer amplification in the assay estimated nucleated cell counts. Only in-frame clones appear in the TCRdb table, and some are missing; sequencing was by immunoSEQ multiplex PCR. V, J and clone size are those of that table, while D and trimming were read from the DNA. The data show some 380,000 clones, more than 65% seen once. The sequenced material came from peripheral blood. This chain links TRBV5-1 with TRBJ2-7, with 12 positions matching TRBD2. This TCR was recovered from a human donor with acute or convalescent COVID-19. The donor label of this sample is uncertain. CDR3 loop: CASSPSGGANKEQYF. DNA of the CDR3: TGCGCCAGCAGCCCTAGCGGGGGGGCAAATAAAGAGCAGTACTTC.